This T cell receptor beta chain was captured by sequencing in a study of CD8+CD57+ T cells in acquired aplastic anemia. The sample holds a few counts of this clonotype. V was clipped by 0 bases and J by 3 bases, with 9 bases between them. The CDR3 spans 14 residues. Germline V lookup: CDR1 SGHTA, CDR2 FQGNSA. The template for TCR beta VDJ and CDR3 sequence profiling was genomic DNA. TCRdb processed the reads anew with MiXCR; each CDR3 protein has one entry. This table has around 200,000 distinct CDR3 sequences, 50% to 55% appearing once. The source of this sequence is a human donor in good health, serving as a control. The genes are TRBV7-2 and TRBJ2-7; the D gene is possibly TRBD1 (5 bases). Source material: sorted CD4+, CD8+, or CD8+CD57+ T cells (not recorded which) from PBMCs. CDR3 coding DNA: TGTGCCAGCAGCTTAGCGGCCAGGGACTACGAGCAGTACTTC. The encoded protein is CASSLAARDYEQYF.